The sequence of this TCR beta chain was determined in a study of PD-L1 blockade in urothelial cancer. Overall study context: Analyses used blood from 3 weeks (second dose) and 6 weeks after treatment start.

Stated time point: pretreatment peripheral blood. Each patient gave between 1 and 8 samples, pretreatment and on-treatment. Overall study findings and caveats: In blood sampled pretreatment, TCR clonality below the median predicted better survival. Durable-benefit patients showed greater tumor-associated blood clone expansion at 3 weeks.

Notes on this clone: The antigen is not known.

The CDR3 is made up of 14 amino acids. From germline, CDR1 is MNHEY and CDR2 SVGAGI. V shed 2 bases and J 7 bases; nucleotides not matched to a gene: 4. Only in-frame clones appear in the TCRdb table, and some are missing; sequencing was by immunoSEQ multiplex PCR. Of 95,000 to 100,000 clones in the sample, roughly 84% were seen once. The clonotype was recovered from a man in his fifties or sixties with urothelial cancer. V gene TRBV6-5 combines with J gene TRBJ1-2; 10 nucleotides line up with TRBD1. The sample was PBMCs, taken around atezolizumab (anti-PD-L1) treatment. As DNA, the CDR3 is TGTGCCAGCAGTTACCGGACAGGGGGTGGTGGCTACACCTTC. Encoded protein: CASSYRTGGGGYTF.